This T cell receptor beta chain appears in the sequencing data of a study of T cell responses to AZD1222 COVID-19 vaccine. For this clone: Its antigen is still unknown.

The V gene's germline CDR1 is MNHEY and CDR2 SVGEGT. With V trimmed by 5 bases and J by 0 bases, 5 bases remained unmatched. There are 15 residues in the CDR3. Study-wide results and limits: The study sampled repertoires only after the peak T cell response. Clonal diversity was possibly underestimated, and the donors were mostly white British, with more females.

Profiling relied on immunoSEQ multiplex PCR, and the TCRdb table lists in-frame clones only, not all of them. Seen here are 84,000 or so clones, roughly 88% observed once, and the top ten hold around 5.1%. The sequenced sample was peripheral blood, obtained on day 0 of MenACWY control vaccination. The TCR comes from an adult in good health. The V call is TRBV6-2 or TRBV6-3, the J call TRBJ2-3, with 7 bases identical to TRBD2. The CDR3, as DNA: TGTGCCAGCAGTCTTCTCGGGGGGAGCACAGATACGCAGTATTTT. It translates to CASSLLGGSTDTQYF.